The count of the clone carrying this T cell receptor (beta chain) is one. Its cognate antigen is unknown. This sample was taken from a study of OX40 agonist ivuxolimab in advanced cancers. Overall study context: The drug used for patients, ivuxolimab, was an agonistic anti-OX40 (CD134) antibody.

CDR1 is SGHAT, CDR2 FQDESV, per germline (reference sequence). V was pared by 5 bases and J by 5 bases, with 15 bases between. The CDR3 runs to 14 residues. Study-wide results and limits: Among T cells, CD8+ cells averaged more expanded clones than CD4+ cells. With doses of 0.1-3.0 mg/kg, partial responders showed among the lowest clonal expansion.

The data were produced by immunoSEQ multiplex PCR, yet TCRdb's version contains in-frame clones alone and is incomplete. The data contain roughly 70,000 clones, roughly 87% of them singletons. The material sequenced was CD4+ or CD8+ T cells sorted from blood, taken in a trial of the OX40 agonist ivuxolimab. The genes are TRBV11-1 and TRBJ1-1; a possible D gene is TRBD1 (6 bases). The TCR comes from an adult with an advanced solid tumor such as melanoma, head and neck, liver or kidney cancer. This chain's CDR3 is CASSRDRLATEAFF. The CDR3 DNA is TGTGCCAGCAGCCGTGACAGGTTGGCGACTGAAGCTTTCTTT.